The 32 T cell receptor beta chains below were found in one sample sequenced in a study of cytomegalovirus exposure and HLA in healthy donors. PCR was performed using 60 Vbeta and 13 Jbeta primers. TCRdb's copy holds only in-frame clones and misses some; the assay was immunoSEQ multiplex PCR. Here the sample spans some 220,000 clones, around 80% being singletons. Sequences were obtained from PBMCs. These receptors were obtained from a woman between 55 and 75 years old in good health and CMV-seropositive.

The chain combines TRBV4-2 with TRBJ2-5, with 8 positions matching TRBD2. CDR3 length: 16 amino acids. After removal of 4 bases from V and 1 base from J, the junction contained 8 bases not matched to a gene. Germline lookup yields CDR1 LGHNA and CDR2 YNFKEQ. In DNA form, the CDR3 reads TGTGCCAGCAGCCTCCAGCGGGGGACGCGCCAAGAGACCCAGTACTTC. Translated, it gives CASSLQRGTRQETQYF.

This sequence joins TRBV27 and TRBJ2-1, with TRBD2 matching 8 bases. Germline V gene sequence: CDR1 MNHEY, CDR2 SMNVEV (reference sequence). The CDR3 covers 15 residues. Losses at the gene ends were 1 base for V and 4 bases for J; bases not matched to a gene: 3. The CDR3, as DNA: TGTGCCAGCAGTTTATTAGCGGGGAGGTACAATGAGCAGTTCTTC. It encodes CASSLLAGRYNEQFF.

This chain uses TRBV6-6 with TRBJ2-7; 8 bases are a match to TRBD1. V shed 6 bases and J 4 bases; nucleotides not matched to a gene: 8. The germline CDR1 and CDR2 sequences are MNHNY and SVGAGI (reference sequence). This CDR3 has 14 residues. Here the CDR3 DNA reads TGTGCCAGCAGGCGCCAGGGGGCCGTTTACGAGCAGTACTTC. Protein product: CASRRQGAVYEQYF.

The rearrangement uses TRBV7-9 and TRBJ2-3; TRBD2 might be the D (6 bases). The V and J ends lost 5 bases and 5 bases respectively, with 14 bases between them. Looked up from germline, CDR1 is SEHNR and CDR2 is FQNEAQ (reference sequence). The CDR3 extends over 14 amino acids. The CDR3 region has the DNA TGTGCCAGCAGCCCAGGGATGGGAGGAGATACGCAGTATTTT. Translating gives CASSPGMGGDTQYF.

This chain connects TRBV5-1 to TRBJ1-5; possibly TRBD1 for D (6 bases). The CDR3 consists of 15 residues. Germline lookup yields CDR1 SGHRS and CDR2 YFSETQ. V shed 2 bases and J shed 0 bases, with 9 bases lying between them. The CDR3 here is CASSFHRASNQPQHF. In nucleotides, the CDR3 is TGCGCCAGCAGCTTCCACAGGGCTAGCAATCAGCCCCAGCATTTT.

The gene calls are TRBV6-5 and TRBJ2-7; D gene unclear. Germline V gene data show CDR1 as MNHEY and CDR2 as SVGAGI. The CDR3 is 12 residues long. With 2 bases removed from V and 5 bases from J, the gap between germline ends came to 7 bases. This CDR3 reads CASSYRPDEQYF. Here the CDR3 DNA reads TGTGCCAGCAGTTACCGTCCGGACGAGCAGTACTTC.

This clone was found a few times. CDR3 protein: CASSSLPGGQETQYF. The DNA of the CDR3 is TGTGCCAGCAGCTCCCTTCCGGGGGGGCAAGAGACCCAGTACTTC. The chain couples TRBV7-3 to TRBJ2-5; TRBD2 agrees at 8 bases. The CDR3 covers 15 residues. Germline CDR1 SGHTA, CDR2 FQGTGA. Trimming removed 4 bases from V and 2 bases from J; junction bases left unmatched: 6.

The V call is TRBV5-4, the J call TRBJ2-2; D ambiguous. The CDR3 has 15 amino acids. Trimming pared 2 bases from V and 4 bases from J, leaving 12 bases between. CDR1 is SGHNT, CDR2 YYREEE, per germline (reference sequence). This chain's CDR3 is CASSLPGTTTGELFF. The CDR3 region has the DNA TGTGCCAGCAGCTTACCGGGTACCACCACCGGGGAGCTGTTTTTT.

Comment on this clone: This sample includes further DNA sequences coding for the same CDR3. The chain links TRBV6-5 to TRBJ2-7; 9 bases map to TRBD2. CDR1 and CDR2 from the germline V gene are MNHEY and SVGAGI. J was trimmed by 3 bases and V by 0 bases; bases with no gene match: 3. The CDR3 is 15 amino acids. CDR3 nucleotides: TGTGCCAGCAGTTACTCTTTAGCGGGGGTCTACGAGCAGTACTTC. Translation: CASSYSLAGVYEQYF.

The V call is TRBV5-4, the J call TRBJ2-1; 10 bases map to TRBD1. Trimming at V came to 4 bases and at J to 8 bases, leaving 9 bases not matched to a gene. CDR3 length: 15 amino acids. Germline lookup yields CDR1 SGHNT and CDR2 YYREEE (reference sequence). CDR3 sequence: CASSPRDRGEYEQFF. The DNA for the CDR3 is TGTGCCAGCAGCCCCCGGGACAGGGGAGAATATGAGCAGTTCTTC.

This chain uses TRBV30 with TRBJ1-1; maybe TRBD1 (5 bases). Germline V CDR1 and CDR2: GTSNPN, SVGIG (reference sequence). With 6 bases removed from V and 5 bases from J, the gap between germline ends came to 16 bases. CDR3 size: 13 residues. The CDR3 sequence is CACIFGASTEAFF. As DNA, the CDR3 is TGTGCCTGCATTTTTGGGGCGAGTACTGAAGCTTTCTTT. Combining the CDR3 with reference TRBV30 and TRBJ1-1 gives the whole variable domain SQTIHQWPATLVQPVGSPLSLECTVEGTSNPNLYWYRQAAGRGLQLLFYSVGIGQISSEVPQNLSASRPQDRQFILSSKKLLLSDSGFYLCACIFGASTEAFFGQGTRLTVV.

This chain joins TRBV11-3 and TRBJ2-7, with D tentatively TRBD2 (6 bases). Trimming took off 1 base at V and 3 bases at J, with 10 bases between the two ends. CDR1 and CDR2 (germline): SGHNT, YENEEA. This CDR3 comprises 14 residues. The CDR3 here is CASSLGDLNYEQYF. In DNA, the CDR3 is TGTGCCAGCAGCTTAGGGGACTTGAACTACGAGCAGTACTTC.

This chain uses TRBV28 with TRBJ1-1; D is uncertain. The CDR3 has 11 amino acids. Trimming left V 1 base short and J 8 bases short, with 5 bases between. Germline loops: CDR1 MDHEN, CDR2 SYDVKM. The CDR3 is CASSLFTEAFF. Here the CDR3 DNA reads TGTGCCAGCAGTTTATTCACAGAAGCTTTCTTT.

In its sample, this clone was seen a few times. The chain couples TRBV5-4 to TRBJ1-2, with 8 nucleotides matching TRBD1. The CDR3 has 13 residues. Germline V lookup: CDR1 SGHNT, CDR2 YYREEE (reference sequence). V shed 0 bases and J 8 bases; nucleotides not matched to a gene: 3. CDR3 DNA sequence: TGTGCCAGCAGCTTGGACAGGGGGGCGGGCTACACCTTC. It translates to CASSLDRGAGYTF.

CDR3 bases: TGTGCCAGCAGTCCCAATGGACAGGGGGCGCGTGGGGCCAACGTCCTGACTTTC. Translated, it gives CASSPNGQGARGANVLTF. The chain carries TRBV27 and TRBJ2-6; 11 bases map to TRBD1. With V trimmed by 5 bases and J by 3 bases, 9 bases remained unmatched. CDR3 length: 18 amino acids. The germline V gene has CDR1 MNHEY and CDR2 SMNVEV (reference sequence).

For this clone: The identical CDR3 is also encoded by other nucleotide sequences in the sample. The rearrangement uses TRBV2 and TRBJ1-1; TRBD1 matches 7 bases. Germline CDR1 is SNHLY and CDR2 is FYNNEI. The CDR3 is made up of 13 amino acids. V lost 5 bases, J lost 6 bases, and 6 bases stayed unmatched. CDR3 in DNA: TGTGCCAGCAGTCCACAGGGGCTGGCTGAAGCTTTCTTT. Translation: CASSPQGLAEAFF.

The table lists this clone with a few counts. The chain links TRBV29-1 to TRBJ2-3; D is possibly TRBD2 (6 bases). CDR1 is SQVTM, CDR2 ANQGSEA, per germline. The germline V and J ends were trimmed by 7 bases and 0 bases, with 8 bases remaining between them. This CDR3 has 12 residues. This CDR3 is CSAGTSTDTQYF. As DNA, the CDR3 is TGCAGCGCCGGGACTAGCACAGATACGCAGTATTTT.

The V call is TRBV29-1, the J call TRBJ2-3; tentative D call: TRBD2 (6 bases). V lost 6 bases to trimming and J lost 4 bases, with 14 bases between them. Germline CDR1 is SQVTM and CDR2 is ANQGSEA. The CDR3 length is 13 residues. The CDR3 bases are TGCAGCGTCCATCGGCGGGGCGCAGATACGCAGTATTTT. Translating gives CSVHRRGADTQYF.

The chain links TRBV7-8 to TRBJ2-3; 11 bases align to TRBD2. Germline-derived CDR1 and CDR2 are SGHVS and FQNEAQ. This CDR3 comprises 15 residues. J was trimmed by 5 bases and V by 0 bases; bases with no gene match: 1. CDR3 protein: CASSLASGGEDTQYF. CDR3 bases: TGTGCCAGCAGCTTAGCTAGCGGGGGGGAAGATACGCAGTATTTT. Variable domain in full (rest from reference TRBV7-8 and TRBJ2-3): GAGVSQSPRYKVAKRGQDVALRCDPISGHVSLFWYQQALGQGPEFLTYFQNEAQLDKSGLPSDRFFAERPEGSVSTLKIQRTQQEDSAVYLCASSLASGGEDTQYFGPGTRLTVL.

Here the CDR3 reads CASRGQANQETQYF. CDR3 DNA: TGCGCCAGCAGAGGACAGGCCAACCAAGAGACCCAGTACTTC. V gene TRBV5-1 combines with J gene TRBJ2-5; TRBD1 agrees at 7 bases. Germline V gene data show CDR1 as SGHRS and CDR2 as YFSETQ. J lost 0 bases, V lost 5 bases, and 4 bases had no gene match. The length of the CDR3 is 14 residues.

The chain uses TRBV18 and TRBJ1-1; the D gene is possibly TRBD1 (6 bases). This CDR3 spans 13 amino acids. Between the trimmed V and J ends, which lost 4 bases and 7 bases, there was a span of 13 bases. Germline CDR1 KGHSH, CDR2 LQKENI. CDR3 nucleotide sequence: TGTGCCAGCTCACAAGACAGGCAGGGTGAAGCTTTCTTT. This encodes CASSQDRQGEAFF.

This clone has only one observation. This chain uses TRBV7-2 with TRBJ1-5; no reliable D call. This CDR3 is 16 amino acids long. The germline V gene encodes CDR1 SGHTA and CDR2 FQGNSA. Trimming removed 5 bases from V and 0 bases from J, with 14 bases in between. The CDR3 protein is CASSPDSPYSNQPQHF. The CDR3 bases are TGTGCCAGCAGCCCCGACTCCCCTTATAGCAATCAGCCCCAGCATTTT.

This clone was counted once. Other DNA sequences in this sample translate to the same CDR3. The chain links TRBV19 to TRBJ1-1, with D unresolved. Germline values: CDR1 LNHDA, CDR2 SQIVND (reference sequence). This CDR3 has 12 residues. Trimming left V 5 bases short and J 7 bases short, with 11 bases between. The CDR3 reads CASSDRGLEAFF. The CDR3 DNA is TGTGCCAGTAGTGATCGAGGGCTTGAAGCTTTCTTT.

Worth noting for this clone: Different DNA sequences within this sample yield the same CDR3. V gene TRBV6-6 combines with J gene TRBJ2-3, with D hard to call. The V and J ends lost 8 bases and 0 bases respectively, with 6 bases between them. Germline-derived CDR1 and CDR2 are MNHNY and SVGAGI (reference sequence). The CDR3 sequence is 12 residues long. The CDR3 protein is CASSPSTDTQYF. The CDR3 DNA reads TGTGCCAGCTCTCCTAGCACAGATACGCAGTATTTT.

V is TRBV7-9 and J is TRBJ2-5; 8 bases map to TRBD1. Germline V gives CDR1 SEHNR, CDR2 FQNEAQ (reference sequence). The junction had 4 bases not matched to a gene; V was cut back by 5 bases and J by 2 bases. This CDR3 is 14 amino acids long. This chain's CDR3 is CASSARTGQETQYF. DNA for the CDR3: TGTGCCAGCAGCGCGCGGACAGGGCAAGAGACCCAGTACTTC.

CDR3 nucleotide sequence: TGTGCCAGCAGGTCCGGGACTAGCGGTCCCTACGAGCAGTACTTC. Translating it yields CASRSGTSGPYEQYF. The V and J genes are TRBV7-9 and TRBJ2-7; the match to TRBD2 covers 11 bases. Per germline, CDR1 SEHNR and CDR2 FQNEAQ (reference sequence). V lost 6 bases to trimming and J lost 2 bases; unmatched junction nucleotides: 6. The CDR3 has 15 residues.

This chain uses TRBV28 with TRBJ1-6; the match to TRBD1 covers 8 bases. Germline V lookup: CDR1 MDHEN, CDR2 SYDVKM. This CDR3 comprises 12 residues. V gave up 7 bases and J gave up 10 bases; unmatched junction bases: 3. This chain's CDR3 is CASTQGESPLHF. Written as DNA, the CDR3 is TGTGCCAGCACACAGGGGGAATCACCCCTCCACTTT.

The rearrangement links TRBV2 to TRBJ1-1; TRBD1 might be the D (6 bases). There are 14 residues in the CDR3. Trimming took off 6 bases at V and 1 base at J, with 12 bases between the two ends. CDR1 is SNHLY, CDR2 FYNNEI, per germline. DNA for the CDR3: TGTGCCAGCAGGCTGACAGGAAGGAACACTGAAGCTTTCTTT. Translation gives CASRLTGRNTEAFF.

The J gene is TRBJ2-3, the V gene TRBV7-2; 7 bases are shared with TRBD1. The CDR3 is 15 residues long. Germline CDR1 and CDR2: SGHTA and FQGNSA. After removal of 2 bases from V and 4 bases from J, the junction contained 6 bases not matched to a gene. Written as DNA, the CDR3 is TGTGCCAGCAGCTTATTGGGGCAGGGGGCAGATACGCAGTATTTT. Amino acid sequence: CASSLLGQGADTQYF. The complete variable domain, with remaining parts taken from reference TRBV7-2 and TRBJ2-3, reads GAGVSQSPSNKVTEKGKDVELRCDPISGHTALYWYRQSLGQGLEFLIYFQGNSAPDKSGLPSDRFSAERTGGSVSTLTIQRTQQEDSAVYLCASSLLGQGADTQYFGPGTRLTVL.

The V gene is TRBV18, the J gene TRBJ2-5, with 7 positions matching TRBD1. From germline, CDR1 is KGHSH and CDR2 LQKENI. Trimming removed 4 bases from V and 5 bases from J; junction bases left unmatched: 4. The CDR3 sequence is 13 residues long. The CDR3 reads CASSLGTAETQYF. In DNA form, the CDR3 reads TGTGCCAGCTCACTCGGGACAGCTGAGACCCAGTACTTC.

This clone has only one observation. The genes are TRBV5-1 and TRBJ2-5; D is possibly TRBD2 (5 bases). V was trimmed by 6 bases and J by 7 bases, leaving 16 bases between them. Germline lookup yields CDR1 SGHRS and CDR2 YFSETQ. The CDR3 totals 13 residues. The CDR3 coding sequence is TGCGCCAGCACCCTAGAGGGAAAAGGGACCCAGTACTTC. It translates to CASTLEGKGTQYF.

This clone appeared a few times. The V gene is TRBV28, the J gene TRBJ1-2; 7 bases are a match to TRBD1. Trimming at V came to 4 bases and at J to 4 bases, leaving 15 bases not matched to a gene. The V gene's germline CDR1 is MDHEN and CDR2 SYDVKM. This CDR3 region has 17 residues. CDR3 loop: CASSSQATGSVIYGYTF. CDR3 bases: TGTGCCAGCAGTTCCCAAGCGACAGGGTCTGTTATCTATGGCTACACCTTC.